This T cell receptor beta chain stems from a study of blood T cell repertoires in COVID-19. Per the authors' pipeline: Counts of nucleated cells, estimated from reference gene primer amplification, were obtained. Using immunoSEQ multiplex PCR, the repertoire was profiled, and TCRdb retains in-frame clones only, with some absent. From that table come the V and J calls and clone size; the DNA was used to work out D and trimming. The data show 150,000 to 200,000 clones, 80% to 90% seen once. The CDR3 is 16 residues long. V was cut by 3 bases and J by 0 bases, with 11 bases left in between. Germline values: CDR1 LNHDA, CDR2 SQIVND (reference sequence).

V is TRBV19 and J is TRBJ2-2, with D perhaps TRBD2 (5 bases). Sequences were obtained from peripheral blood. The TCR sequence derives from a woman in her 70s with COVID-19, enrolled during active disease. In nucleotides, the CDR3 is TGTGCCAGTAGTATTTTGGGTAGCGCGAACACCGGGGAGCTGTTTTTT. Translated, it gives CASSILGSANTGELFF.